These 8 T cell receptor beta chains came from one sample sequenced in a study of T cell changes during pregnancy in multiple sclerosis. Clones were sequenced by immunoSEQ multiplex PCR, and TCRdb holds only the in-frame ones, with some missing. There are 90,000 or so clones in the sample; around 90% occur only once, and less than 2% lies in the top ten. The material sequenced was peripheral blood, taken in the first trimester of pregnancy. Receptors were obtained from a female donor with multiple sclerosis, enrolled in a pregnancy study.

This chain connects TRBV28 to TRBJ1-5; perhaps TRBD1 as D (5 bases). Germline V gives CDR1 MDHEN, CDR2 SYDVKM. V lost 5 bases, J lost 2 bases, and 16 bases lay in between. The CDR3 spans 16 residues. The CDR3 sequence: CASSIGGRGRNQPQHF. CDR3 nucleotide sequence: TGTGCCAGCAGTATCGGGGGACGAGGGCGCAATCAGCCCCAGCATTTT. Drawing the rest from reference TRBV28 and TRBJ1-5, the complete variable domain is DVKVTQSSRYLVKRTGEKVFLECVQDMDHENMFWYRQDPGLGLRLIYFSYDVKMKEKGDIPEGYSVSREKKERFSLILESASTNQTSMYLCASSIGGRGRNQPQHFGDGTRLSIL.

The J gene is TRBJ1-5, the V gene TRBV2, with D unclear. CDR3 length: 13 residues. Germline assignment: CDR1 SNHLY and CDR2 FYNNEI. With 5 bases removed from V and 4 bases from J, the gap between germline ends came to 9 bases. CDR3 amino acids: CASSQVVNQPQHF. Here the CDR3 DNA reads TGTGCCAGCAGTCAGGTCGTAAATCAGCCCCAGCATTTT.

This chain links TRBV27 with TRBJ1-1; no firm D call. The CDR3 consists of 14 residues. The V end lost 2 bases, the J end lost 1 base, and 8 bases lay between the germline ends. The V gene's germline CDR1 is MNHEY and CDR2 SMNVEV (reference sequence). The CDR3 nucleotides are TGTGCCAGCAGTTTAGGCGGGTCGAACACTGAAGCTTTCTTT. It yields the protein CASSLGGSNTEAFF.

The chain recombines TRBV5-4 with TRBJ1-5; a possible D gene is TRBD1 (6 bases). Deletions cut 0 bases from V and 4 bases from J, with 11 bases between. This CDR3 is 15 amino acids long. The germline V gene encodes CDR1 SGHNT and CDR2 YYREEE (reference sequence). The CDR3 DNA is TGTGCCAGCAGCTTGGGGACAGCCGGAAATCAGCCCCAGCATTTT. Translated, it gives CASSLGTAGNQPQHF.

This clone was seen only once. The chain joins TRBV28 to TRBJ1-5; a weak D match, TRBD1 (5 bases). The CDR3 length is 16 residues. Germline CDR1 is MDHEN and CDR2 is SYDVKM. Trimming took off 5 bases at V and 3 bases at J, with 17 bases between the two ends. CDR3 bases: TGTGCCAGCAGTCGACCTCGGACATTTATCAATCAGCCCCAGCATTTT. Its translation: CASSRPRTFINQPQHF.

This chain joins TRBV5-1 and TRBJ2-3; a weak D match, TRBD2 (5 bases). CDR1 is SGHRS, CDR2 YFSETQ, per germline. The CDR3 spans 13 residues. Trimming pared 0 bases from V and 6 bases from J, leaving 8 bases between. This CDR3 is CASSLGLADTQYF. CDR3 in DNA: TGCGCCAGCAGCTTGGGCCTAGCTGATACGCAGTATTTT.

The chain recombines TRBV30 with TRBJ2-1, with 7 nucleotides matching TRBD2. The V gene end was trimmed by 0 bases and the J gene end by 2 bases; junction bases not matched to a gene: 7. CDR3 length: 16 residues. Germline CDR1 GTSNPN, CDR2 SVGIG (reference sequence). The CDR3 spells CAWSVTREFAYNEQFF. The CDR3 DNA sequence: TGTGCCTGGAGTGTAACGCGGGAGTTCGCCTACAATGAGCAGTTCTTC.

This clone appeared once. The rearrangement uses TRBV19 and TRBJ1-2; D not certain. This CDR3 contains 14 residues. The V and J ends lost 5 bases and 4 bases respectively, with 14 bases between them. Per germline, CDR1 LNHDA and CDR2 SQIVND (reference sequence). CDR3 sequence reads: CASSFLQVGYGYTF. The CDR3 DNA sequence: TGTGCCAGTAGTTTCCTCCAGGTGGGCTATGGCTACACCTTC.